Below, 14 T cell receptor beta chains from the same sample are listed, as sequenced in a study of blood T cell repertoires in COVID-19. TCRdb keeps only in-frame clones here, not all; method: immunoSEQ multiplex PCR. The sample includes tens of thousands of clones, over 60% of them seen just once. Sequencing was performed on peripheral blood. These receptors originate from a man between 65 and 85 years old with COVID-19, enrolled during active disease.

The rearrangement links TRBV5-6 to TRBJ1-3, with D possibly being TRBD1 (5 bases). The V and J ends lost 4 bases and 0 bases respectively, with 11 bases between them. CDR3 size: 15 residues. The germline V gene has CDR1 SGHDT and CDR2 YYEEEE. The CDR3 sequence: CASSTRQHSGNTIYF. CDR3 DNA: TGTGCCAGCAGCACCAGACAGCACTCTGGAAACACCATATATTTT.

CDR3 amino acids: CASSYSGDLISGNTIYF. DNA for the CDR3: TGTGCCAGCAGTTACTCGGGGGACTTAATCTCTGGAAACACCATATATTTT. The chain couples TRBV6-2 or TRBV6-3 to TRBJ1-3; D is perhaps TRBD1 (5 bases). CDR1 and CDR2 from the germline V gene are MNHEY and SVGEGT. Trimming stripped 0 bases from V and 0 bases from J, with 12 bases between. The CDR3 is made up of 17 amino acids.

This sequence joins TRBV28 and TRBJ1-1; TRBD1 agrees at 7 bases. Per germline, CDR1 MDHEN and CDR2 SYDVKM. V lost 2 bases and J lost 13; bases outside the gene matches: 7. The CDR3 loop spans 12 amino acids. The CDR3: CASSLGGQKDFF. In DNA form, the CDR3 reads TGTGCCAGCAGTTTAGGGGGACAGAAGGATTTCTTT.

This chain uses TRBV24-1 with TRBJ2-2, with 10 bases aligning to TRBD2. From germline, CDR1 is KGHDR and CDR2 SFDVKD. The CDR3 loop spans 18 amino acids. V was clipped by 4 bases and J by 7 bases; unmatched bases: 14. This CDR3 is CATSDPRTSGSGVGELFF. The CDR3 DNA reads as TGTGCCACCAGTGACCCCAGGACTAGCGGCTCGGGGGTCGGGGAGCTGTTTTTT.

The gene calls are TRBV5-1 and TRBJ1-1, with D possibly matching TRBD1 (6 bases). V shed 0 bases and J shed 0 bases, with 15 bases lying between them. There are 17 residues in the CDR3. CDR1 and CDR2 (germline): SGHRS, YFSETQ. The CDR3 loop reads CASSLGGVGGVNTEAFF. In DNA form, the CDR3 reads TGCGCCAGCAGCTTGGGTGGTGTAGGGGGAGTGAACACTGAAGCTTTCTTT.

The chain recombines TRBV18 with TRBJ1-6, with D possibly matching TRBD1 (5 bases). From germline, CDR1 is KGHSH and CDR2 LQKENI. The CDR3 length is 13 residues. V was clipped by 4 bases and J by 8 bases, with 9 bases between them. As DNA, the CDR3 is TGTGCCAGCTCACTCGACAGTTATTCACCCCTCCACTTT. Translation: CASSLDSYSPLHF.

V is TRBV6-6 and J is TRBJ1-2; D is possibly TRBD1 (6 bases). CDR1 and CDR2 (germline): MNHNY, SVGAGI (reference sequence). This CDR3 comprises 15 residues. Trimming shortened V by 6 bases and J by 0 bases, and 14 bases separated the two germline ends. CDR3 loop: CASRGTGNANYGYTF. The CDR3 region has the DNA TGTGCCAGCAGGGGTACAGGGAACGCTAACTATGGCTACACCTTC.

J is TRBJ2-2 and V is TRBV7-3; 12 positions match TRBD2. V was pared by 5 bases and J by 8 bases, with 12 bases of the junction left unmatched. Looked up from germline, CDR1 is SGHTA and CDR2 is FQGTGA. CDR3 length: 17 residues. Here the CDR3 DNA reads TGTGCCAGCAGCCCCTATGCTAGCGGGAGGGCCCTGGGGGAGCTGTTTTTT. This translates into CASSPYASGRALGELFF.

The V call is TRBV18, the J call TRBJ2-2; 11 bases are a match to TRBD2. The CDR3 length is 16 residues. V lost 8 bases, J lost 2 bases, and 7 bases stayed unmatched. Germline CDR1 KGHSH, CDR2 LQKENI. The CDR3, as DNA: TGTGCCAGCGCAGGGCTAGCGGGAGGAAACACCGGGGAGCTGTTTTTT. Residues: CASAGLAGGNTGELFF.

The CDR3 sequence: CASSPLIAGGPNEQFF. CDR3 DNA sequence: TGTGCCAGCTCACCACTTATAGCGGGAGGGCCCAATGAGCAGTTCTTC. The rearrangement links TRBV18 to TRBJ2-1, with TRBD2 matching 11 bases. The V gene end was trimmed by 1 base and the J gene end by 6 bases; junction bases not matched to a gene: 5. Looked up from germline, CDR1 is KGHSH and CDR2 is LQKENI. The CDR3 runs 16 residues.

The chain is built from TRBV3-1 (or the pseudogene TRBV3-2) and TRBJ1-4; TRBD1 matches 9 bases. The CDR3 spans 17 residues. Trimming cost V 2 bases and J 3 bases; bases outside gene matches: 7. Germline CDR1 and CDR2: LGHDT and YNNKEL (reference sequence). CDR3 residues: CASSQPGTGSANEKLFF. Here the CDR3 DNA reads TGTGCCAGCAGCCAACCCGGGACAGGGTCCGCTAATGAAAAACTGTTTTTT.

The CDR3 is CASIYVGASGNTIYF. CDR3 nucleotides: TGTGCCAGCATCTACGTCGGAGCCTCTGGAAACACCATATATTTT. The V and J genes are TRBV28 and TRBJ1-3, with D hard to call. In germline, CDR1 is MDHEN, CDR2 SYDVKM. The length of the CDR3 is 15 residues. V was pared by 7 bases and J by 0 bases, with 13 bases between.

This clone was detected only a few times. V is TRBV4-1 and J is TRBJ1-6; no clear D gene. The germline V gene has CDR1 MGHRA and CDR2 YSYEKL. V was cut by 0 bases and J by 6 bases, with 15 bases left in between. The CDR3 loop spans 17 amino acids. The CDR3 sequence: CASSQETGGRANSPLHF. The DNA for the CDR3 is TGCGCCAGCAGCCAAGAGACCGGCGGGCGAGCTAATTCACCCCTCCACTTT.

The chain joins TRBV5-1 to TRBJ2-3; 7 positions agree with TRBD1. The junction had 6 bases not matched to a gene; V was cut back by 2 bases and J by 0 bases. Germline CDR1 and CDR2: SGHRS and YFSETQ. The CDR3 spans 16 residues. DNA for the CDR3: TGCGCCAGCAGCTTTTCAGGGGGTGGAAGCACAGATACGCAGTATTTT. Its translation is CASSFSGGGSTDTQYF.